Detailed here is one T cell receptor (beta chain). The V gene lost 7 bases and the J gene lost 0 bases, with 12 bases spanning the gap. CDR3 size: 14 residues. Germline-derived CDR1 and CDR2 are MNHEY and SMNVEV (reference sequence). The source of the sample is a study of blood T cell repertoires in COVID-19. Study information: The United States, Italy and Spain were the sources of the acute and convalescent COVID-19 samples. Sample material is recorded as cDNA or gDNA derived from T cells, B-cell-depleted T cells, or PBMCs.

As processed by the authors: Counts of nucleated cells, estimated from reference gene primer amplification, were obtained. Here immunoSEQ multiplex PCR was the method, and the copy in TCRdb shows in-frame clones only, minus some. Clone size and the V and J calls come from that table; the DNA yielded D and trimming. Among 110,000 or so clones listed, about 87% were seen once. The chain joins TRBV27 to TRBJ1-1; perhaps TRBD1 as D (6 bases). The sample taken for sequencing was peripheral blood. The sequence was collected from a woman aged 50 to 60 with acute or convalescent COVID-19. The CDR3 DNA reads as TGTGCCAGCATGGAGACAGGAATGAACACTGAAGCTTTCTTT. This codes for CASMETGMNTEAFF.